This TCR beta chain was sequenced for a study of blood T cell repertoires in COVID-19. Whole-study context: There were acute and convalescent COVID-19 samples, and they came from the United States, Italy and Spain. T cells, B-cell-depleted T cells, or PBMCs supplied cDNA or gDNA.

Germline V gene lookup returns CDR1 DFQATT and CDR2 SNEGSKA (reference sequence). V dropped 3 bases and J dropped 7 bases, with 10 bases sitting between them. The CDR3 loop spans 12 amino acids. Original methodology: Reference gene primer amplification gave nucleated cell count estimates. The assay was immunoSEQ multiplex PCR, and TCRdb's table has in-frame clones only and misses some. The V and J calls and clone size are taken from that table; D and trimming were inferred from the DNA. The repertoire holds 85,000 to 120,000 clones, about 80% seen once, with around 4.5% in the top ten. The sequence derives from a human donor in a cohort sampled during active COVID-19. This rearrangement joins TRBV20-1 to TRBJ1-5; possibly TRBD1 for D (5 bases). The sequenced material came from peripheral blood. Here the CDR3 reads CSASSRQQPQHF. CDR3 DNA sequence: TGCAGTGCTAGTAGCAGACAGCAGCCCCAGCATTTT.